This TCR beta chain was sequenced during a study of beta chain features in type 1 diabetes. Study-wide context: Healthy donors and patients showed comparable age, gender and cell yields. Study-wide points: Moderately but significantly shorter TCRB CDR3s were found in Type 1 diabetes patients in all four CD4+ subsets. In comparison with healthy donors, patients had naive, central memory and Treg TCRB repertoires that appeared more similar. Short templates might get an advantage during PCR, and this would be equal in patients and controls.

Investigators reverse transcribed all isolated RNA, so they sequenced expressed TCRB transcripts. TCRdb's copy holds only in-frame clones and misses some; the assay was immunoSEQ multiplex PCR. The table records 150,000 to 200,000 clones, 13% of them present only once. As concerns this clone: Its antigen is unidentified.

This clonotype was sampled from a young woman in good health. The sequenced sample was central memory CD4+ T cells from blood.

For the CDR3, the DNA is TGTGCCAGCAGCCAAGGACTAGCGGACTACAATGAGCAGTTCTTC. This sequence encodes CASSQGLADYNEQFF. The V call is TRBV14, the J call TRBJ2-1; TRBD2 matches at 9 bases. CDR1 is SGHDN, CDR2 FVKESK, per germline. The CDR3 is 15 amino acids. Trimming cost V 1 base and J 3 bases; bases outside gene matches: 1.